These 9 T cell receptor beta chains came from one sample sequenced in a study of blood T cell repertoires in COVID-19. The assay was immunoSEQ multiplex PCR, and TCRdb's table has in-frame clones only and misses some. The data show more than 70,000 clones, with about 86% seen just once and 1.2% held by the top ten. The sequencing sample was made of peripheral blood. Receptor source: a man older than 75 with active or convalescent COVID-19.

This clone has only a few counts. The rearrangement joins TRBV10-3 to TRBJ1-2; D uncertain. Trimming cost V 2 bases and J 6 bases, with 10 bases left between them. This CDR3 contains 13 residues. Germline values: CDR1 ENHRY, CDR2 SYGVKD. CDR3 region: CAISEPSRDGYTF. CDR3 in DNA: TGTGCCATCAGTGAGCCCTCTAGAGATGGCTACACCTTC.

This chain connects TRBV6-1 to TRBJ2-3, with TRBD2 matching over 7 bases. V lost 2 bases and J lost 4; bases outside the gene matches: 3. Germline-derived CDR1 and CDR2 are MNHNS and SASEGT. The CDR3 sequence is 14 residues long. CDR3 bases: TGTGCCAGCAGTGAAAGAGCGGGGCCAGATACGCAGTATTTT. Translated, it gives CASSERAGPDTQYF.

The sample holds a few counts of this clone. V gene TRBV6-1 combines with J gene TRBJ2-6, with D possibly matching TRBD1 (6 bases). Trimming removed 3 bases from V and 3 bases from J, with 12 bases in between. Germline loops: CDR1 MNHNS, CDR2 SASEGT. The CDR3 totals 16 residues. CDR3 in DNA: TGTGCCAGCAGTGACTACAGGGTGCTTGGGGCCAACGTCCTGACTTTC. Translation gives CASSDYRVLGANVLTF.

The rearrangement links TRBV4-2 to TRBJ2-1; 9 bases match TRBD2. Germline-derived CDR1 and CDR2 are LGHNA and YNFKEQ. The CDR3 consists of 16 residues. V shed 1 base, J shed 5 bases, and the junction held 6 bases outside the gene matches. The CDR3 region is CASSQGSTSGNNEQFF. CDR3 bases: TGTGCCAGCAGCCAAGGATCGACTAGCGGCAACAATGAGCAGTTCTTC.

V and J are TRBV28 and TRBJ1-2; 9 bases map to TRBD1. This CDR3 spans 12 amino acids. Looked up from germline, CDR1 is MDHEN and CDR2 is SYDVKM. The CDR3 sequence: CAGQGRNYGYTF. CDR3 nucleotide sequence: TGTGCGGGACAGGGTCGAAACTATGGCTACACCTTC.

V usage is TRBV5-1 and J usage is TRBJ2-1, with 7 positions matching TRBD2. After removal of 0 bases from V and 6 bases from J, the junction contained 3 bases not matched to a gene. The CDR3 spans 14 residues. Germline assignment: CDR1 SGHRS and CDR2 YFSETQ. The CDR3 DNA follows: TGCGCCAGCAGCTTGGCTCTAGCGGTCAATGAGCAGTTCTTC. Its translation is CASSLALAVNEQFF.

V usage is TRBV2 and J usage is TRBJ1-3; D is perhaps TRBD1 (5 bases). V lost 4 bases to trimming and J lost 0 bases, with 13 bases between them. Germline V gene sequence: CDR1 SNHLY, CDR2 FYNNEI. The CDR3 totals 16 residues. CDR3 nucleotide sequence: TGTGCCAGCAGTGGACAGCCGTTACTCTCTGGAAACACCATATATTTT. Protein sequence: CASSGQPLLSGNTIYF.

The V call is TRBV7-2, the J call TRBJ2-2, with 9 bases that match TRBD2. Trimming at V came to 1 base and at J to 1 base, leaving 4 bases not matched to a gene. CDR1 is SGHTA, CDR2 FQGNSA, per germline. The CDR3 is 17 residues long. CDR3 DNA sequence: TGTGCCAGCAGCTTAGGTGCGACTAGCGGGAACACCGGGGAGCTGTTTTTT. Its translation: CASSLGATSGNTGELFF.

The V gene is TRBV5-4, the J gene TRBJ2-7; a possible D gene is TRBD2 (5 bases). Germline-derived CDR1 and CDR2 are SGHNT and YYREEE (reference sequence). V gave up 4 bases and J gave up 2 bases, with 10 bases separating them. The CDR3 is made up of 13 amino acids. The CDR3 DNA sequence: TGTGCCAGCAGCCAGGAGGCGGCCTACGAGCAGTACTTC. Its translation is CASSQEAAYEQYF.